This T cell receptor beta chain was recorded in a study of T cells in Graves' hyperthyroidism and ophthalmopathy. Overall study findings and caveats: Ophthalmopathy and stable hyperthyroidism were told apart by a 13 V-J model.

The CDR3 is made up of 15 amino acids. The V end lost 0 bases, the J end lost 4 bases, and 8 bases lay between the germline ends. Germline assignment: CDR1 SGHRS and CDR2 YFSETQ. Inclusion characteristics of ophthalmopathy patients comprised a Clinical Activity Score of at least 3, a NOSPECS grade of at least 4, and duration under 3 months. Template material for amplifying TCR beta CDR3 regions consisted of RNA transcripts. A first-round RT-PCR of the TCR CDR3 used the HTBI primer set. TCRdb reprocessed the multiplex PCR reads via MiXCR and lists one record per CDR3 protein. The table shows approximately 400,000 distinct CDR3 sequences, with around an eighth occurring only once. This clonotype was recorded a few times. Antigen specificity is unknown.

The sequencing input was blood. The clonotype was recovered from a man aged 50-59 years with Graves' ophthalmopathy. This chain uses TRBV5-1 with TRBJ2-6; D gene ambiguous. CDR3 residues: CASSLDVSGANVLTF. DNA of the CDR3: TGCGCCAGCAGCTTGGATGTCTCCGGGGCCAACGTCCTGACTTTC.